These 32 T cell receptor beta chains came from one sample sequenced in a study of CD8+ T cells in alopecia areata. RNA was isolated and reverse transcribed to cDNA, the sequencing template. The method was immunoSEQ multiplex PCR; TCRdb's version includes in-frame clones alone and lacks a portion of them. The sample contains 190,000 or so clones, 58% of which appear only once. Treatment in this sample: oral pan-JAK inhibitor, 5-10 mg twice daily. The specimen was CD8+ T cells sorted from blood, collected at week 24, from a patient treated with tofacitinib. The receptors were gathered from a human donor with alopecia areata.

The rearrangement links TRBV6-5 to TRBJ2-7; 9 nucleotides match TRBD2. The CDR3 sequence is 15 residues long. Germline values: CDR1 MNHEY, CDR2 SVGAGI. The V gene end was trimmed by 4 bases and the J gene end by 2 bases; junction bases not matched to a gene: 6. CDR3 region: CASSSIAGATYEQYF. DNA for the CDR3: TGTGCCAGCAGTTCTATAGCGGGGGCCACCTACGAGCAGTACTTC.

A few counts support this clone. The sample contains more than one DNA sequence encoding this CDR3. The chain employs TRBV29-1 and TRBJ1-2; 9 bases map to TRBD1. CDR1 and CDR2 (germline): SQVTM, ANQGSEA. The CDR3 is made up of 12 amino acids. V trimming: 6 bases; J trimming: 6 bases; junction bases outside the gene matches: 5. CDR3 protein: CSVEGQGNGYTF. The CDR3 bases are TGCAGCGTGGAGGGACAGGGAAATGGCTACACCTTC.

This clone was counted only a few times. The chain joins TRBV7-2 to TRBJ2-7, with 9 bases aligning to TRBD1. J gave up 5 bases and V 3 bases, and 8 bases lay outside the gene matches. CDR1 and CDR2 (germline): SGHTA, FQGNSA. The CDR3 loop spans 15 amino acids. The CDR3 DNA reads TGTGCCAGCAGCTTCGGACAGGGGCCCCTCCACGAGCAGTACTTC. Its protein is CASSFGQGPLHEQYF. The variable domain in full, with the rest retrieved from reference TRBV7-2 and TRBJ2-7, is GAGVSQSPSNKVTEKGKDVELRCDPISGHTALYWYRQSLGQGLEFLIYFQGNSAPDKSGLPSDRFSAERTGGSVSTLTIQRTQQEDSAVYLCASSFGQGPLHEQYFGPGTRLTVT.

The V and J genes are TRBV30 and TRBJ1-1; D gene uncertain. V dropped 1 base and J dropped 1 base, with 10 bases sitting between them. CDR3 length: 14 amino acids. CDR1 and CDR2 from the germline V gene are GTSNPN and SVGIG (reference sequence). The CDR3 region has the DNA TGTGCCTGGAGTGCGATGGGGAAGAACACTGAAGCTTTCTTT. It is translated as CAWSAMGKNTEAFF. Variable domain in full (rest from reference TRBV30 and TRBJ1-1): SQTIHQWPATLVQPVGSPLSLECTVEGTSNPNLYWYRQAAGRGLQLLFYSVGIGQISSEVPQNLSASRPQDRQFILSSKKLLLSDSGFYLCAWSAMGKNTEAFFGQGTRLTVV.

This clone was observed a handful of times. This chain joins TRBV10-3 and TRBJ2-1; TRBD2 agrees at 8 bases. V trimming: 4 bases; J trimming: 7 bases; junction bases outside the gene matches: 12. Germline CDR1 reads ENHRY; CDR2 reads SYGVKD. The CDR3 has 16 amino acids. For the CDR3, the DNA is TGTGCCATCAGTGGACCCGGGACTAGTGGAACAAATGAGCAGTTCTTC. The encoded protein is CAISGPGTSGTNEQFF.

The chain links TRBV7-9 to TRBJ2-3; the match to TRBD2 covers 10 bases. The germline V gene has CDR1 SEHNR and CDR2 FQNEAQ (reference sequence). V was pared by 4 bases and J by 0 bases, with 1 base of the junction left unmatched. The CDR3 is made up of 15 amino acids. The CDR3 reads CASSYSGGSTDTQYF. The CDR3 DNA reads TGTGCCAGCAGCTATAGCGGGGGGAGCACAGATACGCAGTATTTT.

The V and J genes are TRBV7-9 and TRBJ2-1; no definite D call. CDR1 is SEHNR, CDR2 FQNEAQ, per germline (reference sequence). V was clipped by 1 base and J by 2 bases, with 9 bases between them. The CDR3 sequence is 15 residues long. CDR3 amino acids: CASSLEKTPYNEQFF. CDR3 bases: TGTGCCAGCAGCTTAGAAAAGACCCCCTACAATGAGCAGTTCTTC.

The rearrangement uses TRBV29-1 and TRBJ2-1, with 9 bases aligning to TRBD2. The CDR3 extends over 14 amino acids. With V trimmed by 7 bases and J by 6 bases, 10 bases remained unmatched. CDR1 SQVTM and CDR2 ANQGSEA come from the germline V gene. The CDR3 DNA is TGCAGCGCCCCCCCGCGGGGGGGCGGCAATGAGCAGTTCTTC. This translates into CSAPPRGGGNEQFF.

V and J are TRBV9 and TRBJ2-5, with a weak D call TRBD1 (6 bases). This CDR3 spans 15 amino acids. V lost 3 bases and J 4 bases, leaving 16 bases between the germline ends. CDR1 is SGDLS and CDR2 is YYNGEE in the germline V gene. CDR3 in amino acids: CASSAQGSLGETQYF. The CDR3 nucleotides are TGTGCCAGCAGCGCACAGGGCTCCCTGGGAGAGACCCAGTACTTC.

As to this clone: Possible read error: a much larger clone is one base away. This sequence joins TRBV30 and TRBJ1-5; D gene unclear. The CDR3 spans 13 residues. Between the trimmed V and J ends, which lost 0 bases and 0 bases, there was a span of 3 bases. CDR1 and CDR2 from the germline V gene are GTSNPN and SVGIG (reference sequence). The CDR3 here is CAWSVDSNQPQHF. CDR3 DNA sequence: TGTGCCTGGAGTGTAGATAGCAATCAGCCCCAGCATTTT.

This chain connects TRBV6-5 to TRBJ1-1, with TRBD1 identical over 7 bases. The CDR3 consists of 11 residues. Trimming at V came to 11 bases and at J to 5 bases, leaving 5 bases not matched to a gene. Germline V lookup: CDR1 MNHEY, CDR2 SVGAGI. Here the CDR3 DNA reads TGTGCCGCATCGGACAGGACTGAAGCTTTCTTT. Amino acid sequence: CAASDRTEAFF.

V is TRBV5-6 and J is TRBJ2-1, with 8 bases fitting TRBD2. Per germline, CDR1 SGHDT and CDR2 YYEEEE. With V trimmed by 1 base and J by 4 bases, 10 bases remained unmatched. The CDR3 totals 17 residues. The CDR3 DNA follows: TGTGCCAGCAGCTTGCCTTTGGGTAGCGGGGTTTACAATGAGCAGTTCTTC. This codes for CASSLPLGSGVYNEQFF.

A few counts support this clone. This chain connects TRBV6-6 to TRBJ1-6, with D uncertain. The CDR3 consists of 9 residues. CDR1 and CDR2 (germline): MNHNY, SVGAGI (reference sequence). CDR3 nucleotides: TGTGCGGTGGGTTCACCCCTCCACTTT. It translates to CAVGSPLHF.

This CDR3 reads CASSPRVYEQYF. The CDR3 bases are TGTGCCAGCAGTCCTCGGGTCTACGAGCAGTACTTC. J is TRBJ2-7 and V is TRBV7-9; D is ambiguous. In germline, CDR1 is SEHNR, CDR2 FQNEAQ (reference sequence). The V end was cut by 6 bases, the J end by 3 bases, with 9 bases between. The CDR3 sequence is 12 residues long.

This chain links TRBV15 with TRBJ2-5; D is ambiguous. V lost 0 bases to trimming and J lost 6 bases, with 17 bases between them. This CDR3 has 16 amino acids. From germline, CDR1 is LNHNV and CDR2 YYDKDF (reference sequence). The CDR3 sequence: CATSRERGATFQTQYF. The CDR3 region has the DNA TGTGCCACCAGCAGAGAAAGAGGAGCTACCTTTCAGACCCAGTACTTC.

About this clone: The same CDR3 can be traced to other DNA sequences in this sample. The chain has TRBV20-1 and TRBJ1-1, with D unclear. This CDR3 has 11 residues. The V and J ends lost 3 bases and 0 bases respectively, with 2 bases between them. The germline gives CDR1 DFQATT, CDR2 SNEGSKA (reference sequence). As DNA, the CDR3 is TGCAGTGCTAGCTTGAACACTGAAGCTTTCTTT. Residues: CSASLNTEAFF.

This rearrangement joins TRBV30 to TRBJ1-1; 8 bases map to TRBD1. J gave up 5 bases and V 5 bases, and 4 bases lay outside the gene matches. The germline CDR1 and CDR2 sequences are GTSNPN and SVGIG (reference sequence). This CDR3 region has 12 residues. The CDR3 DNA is TGTGCCTGGGGACAGGGACGGACTGAAGCTTTCTTT. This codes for CAWGQGRTEAFF.

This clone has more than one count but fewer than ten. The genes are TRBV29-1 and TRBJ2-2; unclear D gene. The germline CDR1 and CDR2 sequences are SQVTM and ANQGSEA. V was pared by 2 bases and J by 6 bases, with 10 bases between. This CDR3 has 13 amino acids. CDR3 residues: CSVELGPAGELFF. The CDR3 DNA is TGCAGCGTTGAACTGGGTCCCGCCGGGGAGCTGTTTTTT.

Here the CDR3 DNA reads TGTGCCAGCAGCTTGTCAGGAGAGACCCAGTACTTC. Its protein product is CASSLSGETQYF. V is TRBV7-8 and J is TRBJ2-5; D is uncertain. Germline V gene data show CDR1 as SGHVS and CDR2 as FQNEAQ. The V and J ends lost 3 bases and 4 bases respectively, with 6 bases between them. There are 12 residues in the CDR3. Supplemented by reference TRBV7-8 and TRBJ2-5, the full variable domain reads GAGVSQSPRYKVAKRGQDVALRCDPISGHVSLFWYQQALGQGPEFLTYFQNEAQLDKSGLPSDRFFAERPEGSVSTLKIQRTQQEDSAVYLCASSLSGETQYFGPGTRLLVL.

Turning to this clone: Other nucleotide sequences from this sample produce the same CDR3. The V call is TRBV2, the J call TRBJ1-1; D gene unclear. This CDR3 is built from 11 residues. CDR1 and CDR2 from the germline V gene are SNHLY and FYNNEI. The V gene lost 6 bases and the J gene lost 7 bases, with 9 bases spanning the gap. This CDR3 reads CASSGRSEAFF. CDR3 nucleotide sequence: TGTGCCAGCAGCGGACGGAGTGAAGCTTTCTTT.

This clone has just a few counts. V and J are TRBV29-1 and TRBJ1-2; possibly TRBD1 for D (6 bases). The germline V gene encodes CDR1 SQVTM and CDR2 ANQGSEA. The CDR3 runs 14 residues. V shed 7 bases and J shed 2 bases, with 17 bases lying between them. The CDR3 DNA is TGCAGCGCCGAGGGACAAGGGAAGAACTATGGCTACACCTTC. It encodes CSAEGQGKNYGYTF.

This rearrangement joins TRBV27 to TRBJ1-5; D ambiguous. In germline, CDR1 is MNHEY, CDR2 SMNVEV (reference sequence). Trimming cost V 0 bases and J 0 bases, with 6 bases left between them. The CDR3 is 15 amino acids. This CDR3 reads CASSLSDGSNQPQHF. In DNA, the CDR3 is TGTGCCAGCAGTTTATCGGATGGTAGCAATCAGCCCCAGCATTTT.

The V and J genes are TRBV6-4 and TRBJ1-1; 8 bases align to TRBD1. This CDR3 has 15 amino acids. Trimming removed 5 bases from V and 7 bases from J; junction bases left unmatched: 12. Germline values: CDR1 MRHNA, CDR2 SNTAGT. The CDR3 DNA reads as TGTGCCAGCAGTCCCACACCCGGGACAGGACTTGAAGCTTTCTTT. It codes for CASSPTPGTGLEAFF.

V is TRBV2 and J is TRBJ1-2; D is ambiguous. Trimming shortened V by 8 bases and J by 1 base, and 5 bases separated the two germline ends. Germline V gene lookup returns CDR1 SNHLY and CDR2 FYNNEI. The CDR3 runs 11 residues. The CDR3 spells CASLGNYGYTF. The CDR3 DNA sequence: TGTGCCAGCCTGGGTAACTATGGCTACACCTTC.

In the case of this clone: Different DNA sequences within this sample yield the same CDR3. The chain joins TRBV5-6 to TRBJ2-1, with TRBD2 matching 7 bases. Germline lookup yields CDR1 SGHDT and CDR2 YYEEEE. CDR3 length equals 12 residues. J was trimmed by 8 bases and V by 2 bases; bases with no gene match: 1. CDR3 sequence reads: CASSFGGDEQFF. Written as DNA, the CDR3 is TGTGCCAGCAGCTTTGGGGGGGATGAGCAGTTCTTC.

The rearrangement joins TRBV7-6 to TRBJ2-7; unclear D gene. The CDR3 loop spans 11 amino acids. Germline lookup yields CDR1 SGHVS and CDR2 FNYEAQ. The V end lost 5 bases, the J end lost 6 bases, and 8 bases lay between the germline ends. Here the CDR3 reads CASSEAGEQYF. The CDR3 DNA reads TGTGCCAGCAGCGAGGCAGGCGAGCAGTACTTC.

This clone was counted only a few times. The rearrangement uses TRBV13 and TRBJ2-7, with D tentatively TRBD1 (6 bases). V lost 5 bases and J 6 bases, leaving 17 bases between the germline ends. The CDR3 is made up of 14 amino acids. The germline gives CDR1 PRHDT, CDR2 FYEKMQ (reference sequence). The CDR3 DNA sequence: TGTGCCAGCAGCCGCCGGGACAAGCCCATCGAGCAGTACTTC. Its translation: CASSRRDKPIEQYF. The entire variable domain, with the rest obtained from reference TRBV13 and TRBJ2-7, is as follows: AAGVIQSPRHLIKEKRETATLKCYPIPRHDTVYWYQQGPGQDPQFLISFYEKMQSDKGSIPDRFSAQQFSDYHSELNMSSLELGDSALYFCASSRRDKPIEQYFGPGTRLTVT.

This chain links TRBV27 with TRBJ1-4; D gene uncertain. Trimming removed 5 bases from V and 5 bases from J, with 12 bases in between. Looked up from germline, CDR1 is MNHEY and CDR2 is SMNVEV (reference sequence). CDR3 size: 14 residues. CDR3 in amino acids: CASSRGRLNEKLFF. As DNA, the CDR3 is TGTGCCAGCAGTCGAGGGAGATTGAATGAAAAACTGTTTTTT.

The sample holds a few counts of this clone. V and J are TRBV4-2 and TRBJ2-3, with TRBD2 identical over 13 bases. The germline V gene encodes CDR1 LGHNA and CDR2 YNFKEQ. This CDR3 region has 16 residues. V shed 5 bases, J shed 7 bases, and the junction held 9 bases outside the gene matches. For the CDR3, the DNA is TGTGCCAGCAGCAACTCCGGGACTAGCGGGGTTAATACGCAGTATTTT. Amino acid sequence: CASSNSGTSGVNTQYF.

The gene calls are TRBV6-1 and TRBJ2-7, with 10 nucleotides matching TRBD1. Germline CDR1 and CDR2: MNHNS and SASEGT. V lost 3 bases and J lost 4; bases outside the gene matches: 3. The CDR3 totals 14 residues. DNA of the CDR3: TGTGCCAGCAGTGATTGGACAGGGGGTTACGAGCAGTACTTC. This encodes CASSDWTGGYEQYF.

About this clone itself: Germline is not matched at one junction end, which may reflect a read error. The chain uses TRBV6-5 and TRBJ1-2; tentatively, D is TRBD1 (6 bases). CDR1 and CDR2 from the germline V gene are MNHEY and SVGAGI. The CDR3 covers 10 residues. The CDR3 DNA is TGTGCCACCAAAGGGGGACTAGGATACTTC. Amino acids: CATKGGLGYF.

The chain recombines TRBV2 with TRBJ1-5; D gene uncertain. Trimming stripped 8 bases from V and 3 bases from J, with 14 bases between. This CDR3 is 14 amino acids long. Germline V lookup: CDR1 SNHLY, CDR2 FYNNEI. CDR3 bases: TGTGCCAGCCGGGAAGCGAACTCCAATCAGCCCCAGCATTTT. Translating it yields CASREANSNQPQHF.